Listed below are T cell receptor beta chains from one sample, sequenced in a study of control samples from healthy donors and cancer patients. Assay: immunoSEQ multiplex PCR; the TCRdb copy retains only in-frame clones and omits some. Counted here are about 69,000 clones, around nine tenths occurring once; the ten biggest clones make up about 6%. Material: PBMCs. The receptors stem from a man aged 60-69 years with colorectal cancer. Both conserved end residues are part of each CDR3. The D gene is left open where the match is weak. Clone sizes are given selectively: once, few, many, or a class where the clone is expanded.

.	TRBJ2-5	15	TRBV30	TRBD2	TGTGCCTGGACCTTACTAGCGGGGGGCCCCCCAACCCAGTACTTC	CAWTLLAGGPPTQYF
.	TRBJ2-7	14	TRBV7-9	TRBD1	TGTGCCAGTCTCGGGACAGGGGGCTCCTACGAGCAGTACTTC	CASLGTGGSYEQYF
.	TRBJ2-1	15	TRBV20-1	TRBD2	TGCAGTGCTAGTCTTGTGACTAGCGGGGGGAATGAGCAGTTCTTC	CSASLVTSGGNEQFF
.	TRBJ2-3	16	TRBV7-6	.	TGTGCCAGCAGCTCTTCCAGGGCCCTCCCCACAGATACGCAGTATTTT	CASSSSRALPTDTQYF
.	TRBJ2-7	16	TRBV11-2	TRBD1	TGTGCCAGCAGCTTAGGCCGGACAGGGGATGGGTACGAGCAGTACTTC	CASSLGRTGDGYEQYF
.	TRBJ2-6	14	TRBV29-1	.	TGCAGCGTTGAAGGCATCTCTGGAGCCAACGTCCTGACTTTC	CSVEGISGANVLTF
few	TRBJ1-1	13	TRBV27	.	TGTGCCAGCAGTCCCGGACAGAACACTGAAGCTTTCTTT	CASSPGQNTEAFF
.	TRBJ1-1	13	TRBV10-3	.	TGTGCCTTACGCCGGGACGGGGGCACTGAAGCTTTCTTT	CALRRDGGTEAFF
.	TRBJ2-5	16	TRBV7-2	TRBD1	TGTGCCAGCAGCTTAGTAGGGGGACAGGGGGCGAAGACCCAGTACTTC	CASSLVGGQGAKTQYF
.	TRBJ1-1	13	TRBV19	.	TGTGCCAGTAGTATCCCCCCCCTCGGGGAGGCTTTCTTT	CASSIPPLGEAFF
.	TRBJ1-4	13	TRBV5-8	.	TGTGCCAGCACCCCCGGCACCAATGAAAAACTGTTTTTT	CASTPGTNEKLFF
.	TRBJ1-2	14	TRBV5-1	.	TGCGCCAGCAGCTTGGGGCAGGGTAGCTATGGCTACACCTTC	CASSLGQGSYGYTF
.	TRBJ2-2	11	TRBV30	.	TGTGCCTGGGGGGACACCGGGGAGCTGTTTTTT	CAWGDTGELFF
once	TRBJ1-1	15	TRBV4-1	.	TGCGCCAGCAGCCAACGGACGGGCATGAACACTGAAGCTTTCTTT	CASSQRTGMNTEAFF
.	TRBJ2-3	15	TRBV4-2	.	TGTGCCAGCAGCCAAGCCTTTGGGGCCACAGATACGCAGTATTTT	CASSQAFGATDTQYF
.	TRBJ1-5	14	TRBV10-3	.	TGTGCCATCAGTGAAGGAGGGTCGGGTCAGCCCCAGCATTTT	CAISEGGSGQPQHF
.	TRBJ2-5	11	TRBV30	.	TGTGCCTGGGGAAGTGGGGAGACCCAGTACTTC	CAWGSGETQYF
.	TRBJ2-2	15	TRBV6-5	.	TGTGCCAGCAGTAAGGACTGGCGATTGTCCGGGGAGCTGTTTTTT	CASSKDWRLSGELFF
few	TRBJ2-7	13	TRBV10-1	TRBD1	TGCGCCAGCAGTGGACAGGGGGTTGGCGAGCAGTACTTC	CASSGQGVGEQYF
.	TRBJ2-2	17	TRBV7-2	TRBD2	TGTGCCAGCAGCTTAGCCCCCGGGACTAGGGTCACCGGGGAGCTGTTTTTT	CASSLAPGTRVTGELFF
.	TRBJ2-3	15	TRBV4-3	.	TGCGCCAGCAGCGCGACCCTTTTCGGCACAGATACGCAGTATTTT	CASSATLFGTDTQYF
.	TRBJ1-6	15	TRBV7-6	TRBD1	TGTGCCAGCAGCTTAGTGGGACAGGATAATTCACCCCTCCACTTT	CASSLVGQDNSPLHF
.	TRBJ2-5	14	TRBV7-9	.	TGTGCCAGCAGCCATTTGGGTTTTGGAGAGACCCAGTACTTC	CASSHLGFGETQYF
.	TRBJ2-3	16	TRBV7-3	.	TGTGCCAGCAGCTCAAGACTCGGAGCAGGGGCAGATACGCAGTATTTT	CASSSRLGAGADTQYF
few	TRBJ1-6	15	TRBV30	.	TGTGCCTGGAGTGTACTCGGGGAGGGGCGTTCACCCCTCCACTTT	CAWSVLGEGRSPLHF
.	TRBJ1-3	13	TRBV30	.	TGTGCCTGGAGTGCGCAGGCTGGAAACACCATATATTTT	CAWSAQAGNTIYF
once	TRBJ1-4	15	TRBV4-1	.	TGCGCCAGCAGCCAAGAGGGTGCAACTAATGAAAAACTGTTTTTT	CASSQEGATNEKLFF
.	TRBJ2-5	14	TRBV6-5	.	TGTGCCAGCAGAAAGGGACCCCTACAAGAGACCCAGTACTTC	CASRKGPLQETQYF
.	TRBJ2-6	19	TRBV4-1	TRBD1	TGCGCCAGCAGCCAACGCCAAACGGACAGGGCCACAGGGGCCAACGTCCTGACTTTC	CASSQRQTDRATGANVLTF
.	TRBJ2-3	14	TRBV21-1	.	TGTGCCAGCATTCGGACAGACGACACAGATACGCAGTATTTT	CASIRTDDTDTQYF
.	TRBJ2-3	15	TRBV5-1	TRBD1	TGCGCCAGCAGCAAACCGGGACAGGGCACAGATACGCAGTATTTT	CASSKPGQGTDTQYF
.	TRBJ2-1	16	TRBV5-1	TRBD2	TGCGCCAGCAGCTGGAGTAGCGGGGGGGTATACAATGAGCAGTTCTTC	CASSWSSGGVYNEQFF
.	TRBJ2-1	18	TRBV19	.	TGTGCCAGTAGTCCCCCCCGGACCGCTCTTAGCTCCTACAATGAGCAGTTCTTC	CASSPPRTALSSYNEQFF
.	TRBJ1-1	13	TRBV4-1	.	TGCGCCAGCAGCCAAAGAGGGGGAACTGAAGCTTTCTTT	CASSQRGGTEAFF
.	TRBJ1-1	14	TRBV9	.	TGTGCCAGCAGCGTCCGGCAGGGCGACACTGAAGCTTTCTTT	CASSVRQGDTEAFF
.	TRBJ1-5	15	TRBV18	.	TGTGCCAGCTCACCGAGGGAAGGGAGCAATCAGCCCCAGCATTTT	CASSPREGSNQPQHF
.	TRBJ1-4	16	TRBV10-1	TRBD1	TGCGCCAGCAGATCCGGGACAGGGGCGCTTAATGAAAAACTGTTTTTT	CASRSGTGALNEKLFF
.	TRBJ2-2	15	TRBV11-2	.	TGTGCCAGCACCCCCATTGGGGCCTGGGGGGGGGAGCTGTTTTTT	CASTPIGAWGGELFF